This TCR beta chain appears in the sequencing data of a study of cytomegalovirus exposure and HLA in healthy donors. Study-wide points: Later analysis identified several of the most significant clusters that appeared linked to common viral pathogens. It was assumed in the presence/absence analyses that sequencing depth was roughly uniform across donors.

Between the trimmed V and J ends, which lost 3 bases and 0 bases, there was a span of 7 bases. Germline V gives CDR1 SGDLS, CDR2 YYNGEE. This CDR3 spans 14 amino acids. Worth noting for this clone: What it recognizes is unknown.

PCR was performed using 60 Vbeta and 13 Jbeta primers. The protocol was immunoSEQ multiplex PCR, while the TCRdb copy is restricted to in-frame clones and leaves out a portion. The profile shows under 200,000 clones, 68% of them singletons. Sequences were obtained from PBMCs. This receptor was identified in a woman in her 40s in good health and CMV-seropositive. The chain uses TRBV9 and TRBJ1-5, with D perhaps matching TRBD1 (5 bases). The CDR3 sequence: CASSETASNQPQHF. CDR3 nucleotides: TGTGCCAGCAGCGAGACAGCTAGCAATCAGCCCCAGCATTTT.